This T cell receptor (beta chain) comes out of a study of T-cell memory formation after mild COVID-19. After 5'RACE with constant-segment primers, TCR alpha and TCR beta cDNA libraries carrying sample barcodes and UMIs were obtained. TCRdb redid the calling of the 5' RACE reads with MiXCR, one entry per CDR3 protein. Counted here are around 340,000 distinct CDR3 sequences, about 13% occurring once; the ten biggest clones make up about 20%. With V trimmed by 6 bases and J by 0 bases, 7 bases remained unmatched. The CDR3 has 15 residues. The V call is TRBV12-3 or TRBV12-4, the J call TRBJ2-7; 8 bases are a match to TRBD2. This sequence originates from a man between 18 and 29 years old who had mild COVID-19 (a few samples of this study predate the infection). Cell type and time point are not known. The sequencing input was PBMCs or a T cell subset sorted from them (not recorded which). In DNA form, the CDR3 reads TGTGCCAGCAGACGGGGACTAGACGGCTCCTACGAGCAGTACTTC. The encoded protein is CASRRGLDGSYEQYF.